This passage covers 21 T cell receptor beta chains from one sample sequenced in a study of shared clonotypes between healthy human individuals. TCRdb's table, derived via immunoSEQ multiplex PCR, lists solely in-frame clones and lacks some. Of millions of clones in the sample, more than 80% were seen once. The sample taken for sequencing was naive CD4+ T cells sorted from blood. Subset reported: CD45RA+ positively selected. The origin of the receptors is a man aged 18-30 years in good health.

The gene calls are TRBV11-2 and TRBJ2-7; 8 nucleotides line up with TRBD1. Losses at the gene ends were 0 bases for V and 4 bases for J; bases not matched to a gene: 5. The V gene's germline CDR1 is SGHAT and CDR2 FQNNGV. CDR3 length: 15 residues. CDR3 loop: CASSLDWRTGYEQYF. The CDR3 DNA reads as TGTGCCAGCAGCTTAGATTGGCGGACAGGGTACGAGCAGTACTTC.

The V gene is TRBV5-1, the J gene TRBJ2-5; 8 bases line up with TRBD1. V lost 5 bases and J lost 4; bases outside the gene matches: 4. The CDR3 has 13 amino acids. Germline-derived CDR1 and CDR2 are SGHRS and YFSETQ. CDR3 protein: CASRLDRGETQYF. The CDR3 nucleotides read TGCGCCAGCAGGTTAGACAGGGGAGAGACCCAGTACTTC.

The chain has TRBV2 and TRBJ1-2; no firm D call. CDR1 and CDR2 (germline): SNHLY, FYNNEI. The CDR3 loop spans 13 amino acids. V dropped 7 bases and J dropped 2 bases, with 11 bases sitting between them. The DNA for the CDR3 is TGTGCCAGCACAAACACCCCGAACTATGGCTACACCTTC. Translated: CASTNTPNYGYTF.

The chain has TRBV19 and TRBJ1-6, with no clear D. Germline V gene data show CDR1 as LNHDA and CDR2 as SQIVND (reference sequence). V was pared by 6 bases and J by 7 bases, with 7 bases between. The CDR3 covers 12 residues. The CDR3 is CASRNQNSPLHF. As DNA, the CDR3 is TGTGCCAGTAGGAATCAGAATTCACCCCTCCACTTT. The full variable domain, in which reference TRBV19 and TRBJ1-6 provide the parts outside the CDR3, is DGGITQSPKYLFRKEGQNVTLSCEQNLNHDAMYWYRQDPGQGLRLIYYSQIVNDFQKGDIAEGYSVSREKKESFPLTVTSAQKNPTAFYLCASRNQNSPLHFGNGTRLTVT.

V gene TRBV12-5 combines with J gene TRBJ2-3, with D possibly being TRBD1 (6 bases). This CDR3 comprises 16 residues. Germline V CDR1 and CDR2: LGHNT, FRNRAP. Trimming cost V 5 bases and J 4 bases, with 19 bases left between them. The CDR3 nucleotides are TGTGCTAGTGGTACCGGGACATTCCTTCTGGCAGATACGCAGTATTTT. Protein: CASGTGTFLLADTQYF.

The gene calls are TRBV9 and TRBJ1-3, with D possibly matching TRBD1 (5 bases). Germline CDR1 reads SGDLS; CDR2 reads YYNGEE. The CDR3 has 14 residues. V gave up 2 bases and J gave up 2 bases, with 8 bases separating them. The CDR3 sequence is CASSVTGPGNTIYF. The CDR3 coding sequence is TGTGCCAGCAGCGTTACAGGTCCTGGAAACACCATATATTTT.

This chain links TRBV28 with TRBJ1-2; 7 nucleotides line up with TRBD1. The CDR3 is made up of 14 amino acids. Trimming took 6 bases from V and 4 from J; bases not matched to a gene: 8. Germline lookup yields CDR1 MDHEN and CDR2 SYDVKM. The CDR3 region has the DNA TGTGCCAGCAGGCTGGGACAGACAAGCTATGGCTACACCTTC. Protein: CASRLGQTSYGYTF.

Remarks on this clone: The same CDR3 can be traced to other DNA sequences in this sample. The chain couples TRBV18 to TRBJ1-5; maybe TRBD1 (5 bases). The ends were cut back, 1 base at V and 3 bases at J, with 7 bases in the middle. Germline V gene sequence: CDR1 KGHSH, CDR2 LQKENI. This CDR3 comprises 14 residues. The CDR3: CASSPQGSNQPQHF. The CDR3 DNA follows: TGTGCCAGCTCACCACAGGGGTCCAATCAGCCCCAGCATTTT.

The chain carries TRBV27 and TRBJ2-1; D unclear. The V gene's germline CDR1 is MNHEY and CDR2 SMNVEV (reference sequence). Trimming cost V 8 bases and J 0 bases, with 14 bases left between them. CDR3 length equals 15 residues. The CDR3 bases are TGTGCCAGCGGCCTAGGCGTGAGCTCCTACAATGAGCAGTTCTTC. Translating gives CASGLGVSSYNEQFF.

Concerning this clone itself: Its ends do not fully match the called genes, so a read error is possible. V gene TRBV10-3 combines with J gene TRBJ1-5; D ambiguous. The CDR3 has 13 amino acids. Germline V gives CDR1 ENHRY, CDR2 SYGVKD. In DNA form, the CDR3 reads TGTGCCAGCAGTAGAAATAGCAATCAGCCCCAGCATTTT. This sequence encodes CASSRNSNQPQHF.

The chain has TRBV7-9 and TRBJ1-1, with 11 nucleotides matching TRBD1. The V and J ends lost 8 bases and 1 base, in that order; junction bases with no gene match: 0. This CDR3 has 13 amino acids. CDR1 SEHNR and CDR2 FQNEAQ come from the germline V gene (reference sequence). The CDR3 reads CASGQGANTEAFF. The CDR3 DNA sequence: TGTGCCAGCGGACAGGGGGCGAACACTGAAGCTTTCTTT. The entire variable domain, with the rest obtained from reference TRBV7-9 and TRBJ1-1, is as follows: DTGVSQNPRHKITKRGQNVTFRCDPISEHNRLYWYRQTLGQGPEFLTYFQNEAQLEKSRLLSDRFSAERPKGSFSTLEIQRTEQGDSAMYLCASGQGANTEAFFGQGTRLTVV.

The genes are TRBV6-5 and TRBJ1-1; D call uncertain. From germline, CDR1 is MNHEY and CDR2 SVGAGI. The V end lost 6 bases, the J end lost 0 bases, and 11 bases lay between the germline ends. This CDR3 is built from 14 residues. CDR3: CASRAASLNTEAFF. In DNA, the CDR3 is TGTGCCAGCAGAGCAGCCAGCCTGAACACTGAAGCTTTCTTT.

This chain uses TRBV4-1 with TRBJ2-5, with 7 bases lining up with TRBD2. This CDR3 has 14 amino acids. J was trimmed by 2 bases and V by 10 bases; bases with no gene match: 10. Germline values: CDR1 MGHRA, CDR2 YSYEKL. The CDR3 spells CAIGPGGFQETQYF. The DNA for the CDR3 is TGCGCCATCGGACCCGGGGGGTTTCAAGAGACCCAGTACTTC.

The CDR3 region is CASSLAPGTSGSETQYF. CDR3 nucleotides: TGCGCCAGCAGCTTGGCCCCCGGGACTAGCGGGAGTGAGACCCAGTACTTC. The chain links TRBV5-1 to TRBJ2-5; 14 nucleotides match TRBD2. The V and J ends lost 0 bases and 5 bases, in that order; junction bases with no gene match: 6. The CDR3 sequence is 17 residues long. Germline assignment: CDR1 SGHRS and CDR2 YFSETQ.

This clone was detected only once. V usage is TRBV19 and J usage is TRBJ1-6; 7 bases are shared with TRBD1. The length of the CDR3 is 15 residues. V lost 7 bases to trimming and J lost 7 bases; unmatched junction nucleotides: 10. Looked up from germline, CDR1 is LNHDA and CDR2 is SQIVND (reference sequence). The DNA for the CDR3 is TGTGCCAGTAAAGAACAGGGGCAAGGAAATTCACCCCTCCACTTT. Its protein product is CASKEQGQGNSPLHF.

The rearrangement uses TRBV19 and TRBJ1-5, with D uncertain. The germline V and J ends were trimmed by 8 bases and 3 bases, with 32 bases remaining between them. CDR1 is LNHDA and CDR2 is SQIVND in the germline V gene (reference sequence). This CDR3 comprises 20 residues. CDR3: CASFPSGGFQTVGNNQPQHF. For the CDR3, the DNA is TGTGCCAGTTTCCCAAGCGGAGGTTTTCAAACAGTGGGGAACAATCAGCCCCAGCATTTT.

The J gene is TRBJ2-7, the V gene TRBV5-6, with D unclear. With 3 bases removed from V and 3 bases from J, the gap between germline ends came to 7 bases. CDR1 and CDR2 (germline): SGHDT, YYEEEE. The CDR3 sequence is 12 residues long. In DNA form, the CDR3 reads TGTGCCAGCAGCTCCAGACTCTACGAGCAGTACTTC. As protein: CASSSRLYEQYF.

CDR3 region: CASGPPDRVYGYTF. As DNA, the CDR3 is TGTGCTAGTGGACCTCCGGACAGAGTCTATGGCTACACCTTC. The chain employs TRBV12-5 and TRBJ1-2, with D tentatively TRBD1 (6 bases). The ends were cut back, 6 bases at V and 4 bases at J, with 15 bases in the middle. Germline V gene data show CDR1 as LGHNT and CDR2 as FRNRAP. This CDR3 contains 14 residues.

With regard to this clone: Other nucleotide sequences in the sample specify the same CDR3. This rearrangement joins TRBV5-4 to TRBJ2-5, with D unclear. The germline gives CDR1 SGHNT, CDR2 YYREEE (reference sequence). The CDR3 spans 12 residues. The V gene lost 0 bases and the J gene lost 2 bases, with 2 bases spanning the gap. Written as DNA, the CDR3 is TGTGCCAGCAGCTTGGCGCAAGAGACCCAGTACTTC. Amino acid sequence: CASSLAQETQYF.

The V gene is TRBV7-2, the J gene TRBJ1-1; 11 nucleotides agree with TRBD1. This CDR3 spans 15 amino acids. V lost 5 bases to trimming and J lost 4 bases; unmatched junction nucleotides: 6. Germline loops: CDR1 SGHTA, CDR2 FQGNSA. In DNA form, the CDR3 reads TGTGCCAGCAGCCCCTGGACAGGGGGCGGCACTGAAGCTTTCTTT. It is translated as CASSPWTGGGTEAFF.

The J gene is TRBJ2-3, the V gene TRBV7-9; D possibly uses TRBD1 or TRBD2 (5 bases each). The length of the CDR3 is 15 residues. The germline V gene encodes CDR1 SEHNR and CDR2 FQNEAQ (reference sequence). Trimming cost V 2 bases and J 4 bases, with 13 bases left between them. CDR3 bases: TGTGCCAGCAGCTTAACGGGGCATCAGTCAGATACGCAGTATTTT. Translation: CASSLTGHQSDTQYF.